This T cell receptor beta chain is drawn from a study of T cell changes during pregnancy in multiple sclerosis (dated by TCRdb to the late 2010s). About the full investigation: The study examined how the T cell repertoire changed over the course of pregnancy in women with multiple sclerosis.

The library was prepared using the immunoSEQ multiplex PCR assay. What TCRdb holds here is the immuneACCESS table cut down to in-frame rearrangements. Part of the clones is not present; checked against another copy, under half of the missing clones reflect an unresolved V gene, and the others are unexplained. This sample is represented by under 55,000 clones; about 92% of them were singletons. 1.5% to 2% of the sample rests with the top ten. Of note for this clone: Its antigen remains undetermined. The sample holds no much larger clone one base away, and base qualities are not on file.

Spanning cysteine to phenylalanine, the CDR3 consists of 15 amino acids. Here the CDR3 DNA is all that survives: 45 bases in frame from base 1. CDR1 and CDR2 are read off the germline V gene as SGHRS and YFSETQ. Germline trimming amounts to 4 bases on V and 1 base on J, with 6 as the count of junction bases outside the gene matches. The source was peripheral blood, collected in the second trimester of pregnancy. This chain joins TRBV5-1 to TRBJ1-2; 8 of the junction bases match TRBD1. The TCR comes from a female donor with multiple sclerosis, enrolled in a pregnancy study. The DNA sequence is given as TGCGCCAGCAGCGACGGGGACAGGAATAACTATGGCTACACCTTC. Translated, it reads CASSDGDRNNYGYTF.